This TCR beta chain originates from a study of T cells after yellow fever vaccination. TCRdb called the 5' RACE reads again in MiXCR, with one record for every CDR3 protein. The data show 500,000 to 650,000 distinct CDR3 sequences, about a sixth seen once. Germline loops: CDR1 DFQATT, CDR2 SNEGSKA (reference sequence). The V and J ends lost 7 bases and 3 bases respectively, with 10 bases between them. This CDR3 has 12 residues. The chain has TRBV20-1 and TRBJ2-1, with D unresolved. This material consisted of PBMCs, taken about 5 days after the first yellow fever vaccination. This sequence originates from a man younger than 30 who received the YFV17D yellow fever vaccine. The DNA of the CDR3 is TGCAGTGTACTCGTCTACTACAATGAGCAGTTCTTC. This encodes CSVLVYYNEQFF.